The 12 T cell receptor beta chains in this list originate from one sample, sequenced in a study of human T cells and chemical hapten exposure. The sample's time point: patch test 1, 2 weeks after DPC sensitization. Treatment indicated: therapeutic diphenylcyclopropenone sensitization with weekly scalp DPC. Using its own MiXCR run on the RACE reads, TCRdb lists one record per CDR3 protein. The repertoire includes roughly 190,000 distinct CDR3 sequences, around 20% of them detected once, and about 7% sits in the top ten. The sample consisted of whole blood, taken in connection with sensitization to the hapten diphenylcyclopropenone (DPC). Receptors were obtained from a woman in her fifties or sixties with alopecia areata. Some clones in this sample may be carry-over from other donors' samples.

J is TRBJ2-3 and V is TRBV20-1; D unclear. Germline values: CDR1 DFQATT, CDR2 SNEGSKA (reference sequence). This CDR3 has 14 amino acids. V was pared by 6 bases and J by 4 bases, with 17 bases between. The CDR3 reads CSAQLEGVADTQYF. The CDR3 DNA reads TGCAGTGCCCAGCTTGAAGGCGTGGCAGATACGCAGTATTTT.

The chain uses TRBV5-1 and TRBJ2-1, with 14 bases that match TRBD2. Trimming removed 4 bases from V and 8 bases from J; junction bases left unmatched: 2. The CDR3 runs to 14 residues. CDR1 is SGHRS and CDR2 is YFSETQ in the germline V gene. Written as DNA, the CDR3 is TGCGCCAGCAGCGGGACTAGCGGGAGAGATGAGCAGTTCTTC. Translation: CASSGTSGRDEQFF.

The J gene is TRBJ2-7, the V gene TRBV7-9; TRBD2 agrees at 8 bases. V shed 2 bases, J shed 12 bases, and the junction held 9 bases outside the gene matches. Germline CDR1 and CDR2: SEHNR and FQNEAQ (reference sequence). CDR3 length: 13 residues. Written as DNA, the CDR3 is TGTGCCAGCAGCTTACCAGCGGGAGACATCGGGTACTTC. Protein sequence: CASSLPAGDIGYF.

This clonotype was observed a handful of times. V and J are TRBV7-3 and TRBJ2-3, with 11 nucleotides matching TRBD2. Germline CDR1 is SGHTA and CDR2 is FQGTGA. Germline trimming cut 5 bases from V and 2 bases from J; bases unmatched to any gene: 6. CDR3 length equals 16 residues. CDR3 residues: CASSRTGLADTDTQYF. The CDR3 nucleotides are TGTGCCAGCAGCCGTACGGGACTAGCGGACACAGATACGCAGTATTTT.

This clonotype has more than one count but fewer than ten. This chain connects TRBV9 to TRBJ2-1; 7 bases are a match to TRBD2. The J segment lost 3 bases and the V segment lost 4 bases, leaving 7 bases of the junction unmatched. CDR1 and CDR2 from the germline V gene are SGDLS and YYNGEE. The CDR3 covers 15 residues. The CDR3 loop reads CASSSGLVFYNEQFF. CDR3 nucleotides: TGTGCCAGCAGCTCCGGACTAGTATTCTACAATGAGCAGTTCTTC.

The chain uses TRBV7-9 and TRBJ2-1; 10 nucleotides line up with TRBD2. The junction had 4 bases not matched to a gene; V was cut back by 4 bases and J by 7 bases. CDR3 length: 14 amino acids. In germline, CDR1 is SEHNR, CDR2 FQNEAQ (reference sequence). Written as DNA, the CDR3 is TGTGCCAGCAGCTGGTCGACTAGCGGGAATGAGCAGTTCTTC. Protein: CASSWSTSGNEQFF.

The chain carries TRBV13 and TRBJ2-7; 10 nucleotides line up with TRBD2. Per the germline V gene, CDR1 is PRHDT and CDR2 is FYEKMQ (reference sequence). There are 15 residues in the CDR3. The trim removed 2 bases at V and 5 bases at J, leaving 6 bases unmatched. Here the CDR3 reads CASSLFPSGSHEQYF. The CDR3 nucleotides read TGTGCCAGCAGCTTATTCCCTAGCGGGAGCCACGAGCAGTACTTC.

This clonotype appeared a few times. The CDR3 reads CASSQEASFGGANVLTF. The CDR3 DNA reads TGTGCCAGCAGCCAAGAGGCGAGTTTCGGTGGGGCCAACGTCCTGACTTTC. The chain has TRBV3-1 and TRBJ2-6; D remains unclear. There are 17 residues in the CDR3. Germline assignment: CDR1 LGHDT and CDR2 YNNKEL (reference sequence). V lost 0 bases, J lost 3 bases, and 12 bases lay in between. Variable domain in full (rest from reference TRBV3-1 and TRBJ2-6): DTAVSQTPKYLVTQMGNDKSIKCEQNLGHDTMYWYKQDSKKFLKIMFSYNNKELIINETVPNRFSPKSPDKAHLNLHINSLELGDSAVYFCASSQEASFGGANVLTFGAGSRLTVL.

The rearrangement uses TRBV6-2 or TRBV6-3 and TRBJ2-3, with a weak D call TRBD2 (5 bases). Trimming took 5 bases from V and 7 from J, leaving 13 bases between them. The germline V gene encodes CDR1 MNHEY and CDR2 SVGEGT. The CDR3 covers 13 residues. The chain's CDR3 is CASSKEPGNTQYF. The CDR3 DNA follows: TGTGCCAGCAGTAAGGAACCGGGGAATACGCAGTATTTT.

This clonotype occurred a few times. The V call is TRBV10-2, the J call TRBJ1-2; 9 bases are a match to TRBD1. The CDR3 totals 16 residues. Germline trimming cut 2 bases from V and 0 bases from J; bases unmatched to any gene: 4. CDR1 and CDR2 from the germline V gene are WSHSY and SAAADI. CDR3 bases: TGCGCCAGCAGTGAGGGGACAGGGCCTGCTAACTATGGCTACACCTTC. Translation gives CASSEGTGPANYGYTF.

The gene calls are TRBV10-3 and TRBJ2-2; D remains unclear. In germline, CDR1 is ENHRY, CDR2 SYGVKD. The CDR3 is 15 residues long. V was clipped by 3 bases and J by 4 bases, with 12 bases between them. The CDR3 nucleotides are TGTGCCATCAGTGATTTTTTCAGGCGCACCGGGGAGCTGTTTTTT. Protein: CAISDFFRRTGELFF.

This clonotype ranks as medium-sized. J is TRBJ2-1 and V is TRBV20-1, with 9 nucleotides matching TRBD2. The CDR3 covers 14 residues. Germline CDR1 is DFQATT and CDR2 is SNEGSKA (reference sequence). After removal of 1 base from V and 3 bases from J, the junction contained 1 base not matched to a gene. CDR3 sequence: CSARGLADYNEQFF. In nucleotides, the CDR3 is TGCAGTGCTAGAGGACTAGCGGACTACAATGAGCAGTTCTTC.